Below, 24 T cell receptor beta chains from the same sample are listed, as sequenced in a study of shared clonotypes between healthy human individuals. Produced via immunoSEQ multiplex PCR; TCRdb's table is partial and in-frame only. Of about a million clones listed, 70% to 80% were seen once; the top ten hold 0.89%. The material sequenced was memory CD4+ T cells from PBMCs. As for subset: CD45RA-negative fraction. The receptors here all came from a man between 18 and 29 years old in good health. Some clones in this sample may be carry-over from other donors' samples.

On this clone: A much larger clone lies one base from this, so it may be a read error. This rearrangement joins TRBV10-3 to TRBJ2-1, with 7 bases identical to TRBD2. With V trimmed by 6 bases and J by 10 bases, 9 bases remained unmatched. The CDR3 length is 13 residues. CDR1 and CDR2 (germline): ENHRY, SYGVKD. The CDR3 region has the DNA TGTGCCATCAGGGACCCGGGAGGCTACGAGCAGTTCTTC. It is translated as CAIRDPGGYEQFF.

The CDR3 sequence: CASSARGYGYTF. DNA for the CDR3: TGTGCCAGCAGCGCGAGGGGTTATGGCTACACCTTC. This rearrangement joins TRBV9 to TRBJ1-2; possible D gene TRBD1, 5 bases. Between the trimmed V and J ends, which lost 3 bases and 5 bases, there was a span of 8 bases. CDR1 is SGDLS, CDR2 YYNGEE, per germline. The CDR3 totals 12 residues.

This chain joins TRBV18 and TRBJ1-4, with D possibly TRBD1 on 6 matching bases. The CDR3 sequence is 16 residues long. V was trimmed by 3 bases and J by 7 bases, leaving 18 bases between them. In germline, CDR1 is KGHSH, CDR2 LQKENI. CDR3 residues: CASSPGGQYFGEKLFF. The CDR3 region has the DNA TGTGCCAGCTCACCGGGGGGCCAGTATTTCGGTGAAAAACTGTTTTTT.

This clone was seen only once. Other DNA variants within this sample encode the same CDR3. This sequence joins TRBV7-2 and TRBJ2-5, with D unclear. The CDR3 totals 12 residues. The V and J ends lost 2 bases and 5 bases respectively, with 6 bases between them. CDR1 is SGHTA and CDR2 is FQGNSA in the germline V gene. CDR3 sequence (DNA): TGTGCCAGCAGCTTATCACGGGAGACCCAGTACTTC. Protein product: CASSLSRETQYF. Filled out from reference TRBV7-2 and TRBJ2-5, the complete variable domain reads GAGVSQSPSNKVTEKGKDVELRCDPISGHTALYWYRQSLGQGLEFLIYFQGNSAPDKSGLPSDRFSAERTGGSVSTLTIQRTQQEDSAVYLCASSLSRETQYFGPGTRLLVL.

CDR3: CASSPPDSSKTQYF. In DNA, the CDR3 is TGTGCCAGCTCACCACCGGACAGCTCTAAGACCCAGTACTTC. The rearrangement joins TRBV18 to TRBJ2-5, with D possibly TRBD1 on 6 matching bases. With 0 bases removed from V and 6 bases from J, the gap between germline ends came to 11 bases. CDR1 is KGHSH and CDR2 is LQKENI in the germline V gene. This CDR3 is built from 14 residues.

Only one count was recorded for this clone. The chain's CDR3 is CASSLRTSGIQYF. The CDR3 bases are TGTGCCAGCAGCCTCCGGACTAGCGGGATCCAGTATTTT. This rearrangement joins TRBV7-2 to TRBJ2-3; 12 bases agree with TRBD2. The ends lost 5 bases at V and 12 bases at J; junction bases unmatched: 6. The CDR3 covers 13 residues. Germline V lookup: CDR1 SGHTA, CDR2 FQGNSA.

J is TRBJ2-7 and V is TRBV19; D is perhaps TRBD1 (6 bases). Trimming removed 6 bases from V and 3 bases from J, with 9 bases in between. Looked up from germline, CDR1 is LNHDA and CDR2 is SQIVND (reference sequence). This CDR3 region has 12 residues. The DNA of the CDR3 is TGTGCCAGTAGGGACAGAAACTACGAGCAGTACTTC. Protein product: CASRDRNYEQYF.

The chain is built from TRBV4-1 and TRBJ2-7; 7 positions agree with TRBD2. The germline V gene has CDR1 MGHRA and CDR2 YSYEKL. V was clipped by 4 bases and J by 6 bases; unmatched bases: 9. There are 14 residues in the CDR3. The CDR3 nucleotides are TGCGCCAGCAGCCCGAAGGGACTATTCGGCGAGCAGTACTTC. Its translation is CASSPKGLFGEQYF.

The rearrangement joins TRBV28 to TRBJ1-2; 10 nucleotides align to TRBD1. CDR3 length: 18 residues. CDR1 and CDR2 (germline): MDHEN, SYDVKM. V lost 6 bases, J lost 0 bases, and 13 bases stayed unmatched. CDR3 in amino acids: CASSPNSGQGTSNYGYTF. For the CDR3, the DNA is TGTGCCAGCAGCCCCAACTCGGGACAGGGGACATCTAACTATGGCTACACCTTC.

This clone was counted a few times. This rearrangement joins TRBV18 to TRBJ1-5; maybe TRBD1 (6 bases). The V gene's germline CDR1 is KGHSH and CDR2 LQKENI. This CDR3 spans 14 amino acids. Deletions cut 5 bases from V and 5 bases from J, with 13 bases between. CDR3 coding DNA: TGTGCCAGCTCATCAACAGGGAGGGATCAGCCCCAGCATTTT. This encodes CASSSTGRDQPQHF.

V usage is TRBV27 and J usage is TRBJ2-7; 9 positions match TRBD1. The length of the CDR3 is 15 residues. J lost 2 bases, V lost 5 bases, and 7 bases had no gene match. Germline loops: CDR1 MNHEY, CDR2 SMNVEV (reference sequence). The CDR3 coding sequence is TGTGCCAGCAGTCACCGGGACAGGGTTCCCTACGAGCAGTACTTC. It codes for CASSHRDRVPYEQYF.

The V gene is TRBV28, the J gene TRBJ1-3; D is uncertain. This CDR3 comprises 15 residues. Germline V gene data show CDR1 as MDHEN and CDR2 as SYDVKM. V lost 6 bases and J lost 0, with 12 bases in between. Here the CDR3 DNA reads TGTGCCAGCAGCCTGGACGAGAGCTCTGGAAACACCATATATTTT. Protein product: CASSLDESSGNTIYF.

This CDR3 is CASSPGQSVQYF. CDR3 nucleotide sequence: TGTGCCAGCAGTCCCGGACAGAGTGTTCAGTACTTC. The chain employs TRBV28 and TRBJ2-7, with D perhaps TRBD1 (6 bases). The CDR3 spans 12 residues. V shed 5 bases and J shed 10 bases, with 15 bases lying between them. CDR1 is MDHEN and CDR2 is SYDVKM in the germline V gene.

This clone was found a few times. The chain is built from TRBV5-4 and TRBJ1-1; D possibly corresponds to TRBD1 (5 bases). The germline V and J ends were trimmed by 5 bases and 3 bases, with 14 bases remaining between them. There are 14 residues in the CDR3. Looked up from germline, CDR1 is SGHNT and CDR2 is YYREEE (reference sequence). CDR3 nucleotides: TGTGCCAGCAGGACGGACAAACAGGACACTGAAGCTTTCTTT. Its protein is CASRTDKQDTEAFF.

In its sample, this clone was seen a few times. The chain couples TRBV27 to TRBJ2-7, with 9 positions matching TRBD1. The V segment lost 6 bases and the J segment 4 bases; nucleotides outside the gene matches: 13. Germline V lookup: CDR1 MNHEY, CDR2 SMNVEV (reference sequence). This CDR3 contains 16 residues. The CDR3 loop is CASSGRRDRVPYEQYF. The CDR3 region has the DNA TGTGCCAGCAGCGGCCGCCGGGACAGGGTCCCTTACGAGCAGTACTTC.

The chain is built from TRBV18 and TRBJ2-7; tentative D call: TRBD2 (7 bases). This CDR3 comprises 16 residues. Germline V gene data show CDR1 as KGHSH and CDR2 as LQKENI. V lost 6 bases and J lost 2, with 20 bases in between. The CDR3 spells CASSRGALTETYEQYF. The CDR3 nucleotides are TGTGCCAGCTCTCGGGGGGCTTTGACAGAGACCTACGAGCAGTACTTC.

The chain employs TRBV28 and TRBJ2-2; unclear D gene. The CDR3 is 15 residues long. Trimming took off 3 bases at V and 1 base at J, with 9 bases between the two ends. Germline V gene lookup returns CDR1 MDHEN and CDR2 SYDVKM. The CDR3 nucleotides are TGTGCCAGCAGTTTTGTAGGCCGGAACACCGGGGAGCTGTTTTTT. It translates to CASSFVGRNTGELFF.

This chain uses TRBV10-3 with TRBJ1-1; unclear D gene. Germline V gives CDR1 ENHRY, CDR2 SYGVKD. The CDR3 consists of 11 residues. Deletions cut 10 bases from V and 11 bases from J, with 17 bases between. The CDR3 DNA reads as TGTGCCAGCCAGGAACACTGGAGGGCTTTCTTT. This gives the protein CASQEHWRAFF.

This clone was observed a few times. The CDR3, as DNA: TGTGCCAGCAGCCCCTTCTTGAGATCGGGGTATGGCTACACCTTC. This encodes CASSPFLRSGYGYTF. The rearrangement links TRBV7-8 to TRBJ1-2; the D is unclear. There are 15 residues in the CDR3. V was shortened by 5 bases and J by 5 bases, with 18 bases between the two germline ends. CDR1 is SGHVS and CDR2 is FQNEAQ in the germline V gene.

The CDR3 is CASISGGRLAFF. The DNA of the CDR3 is TGCGCCAGCATCTCCGGGGGGCGGCTAGCTTTCTTT. V usage is TRBV5-1 and J usage is TRBJ1-1, with a possible D match to TRBD1 (6 bases). The length of the CDR3 is 12 residues. The germline CDR1 and CDR2 sequences are SGHRS and YFSETQ. Trimming took 6 bases from V and 10 from J, leaving 16 bases between them.

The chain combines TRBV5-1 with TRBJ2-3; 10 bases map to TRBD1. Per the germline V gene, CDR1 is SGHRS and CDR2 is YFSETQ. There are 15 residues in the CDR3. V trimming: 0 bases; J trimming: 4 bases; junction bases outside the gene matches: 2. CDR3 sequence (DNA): TGCGCCAGCAGCTTGGGTGGGACAGGGGCAGATACGCAGTATTTT. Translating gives CASSLGGTGADTQYF.

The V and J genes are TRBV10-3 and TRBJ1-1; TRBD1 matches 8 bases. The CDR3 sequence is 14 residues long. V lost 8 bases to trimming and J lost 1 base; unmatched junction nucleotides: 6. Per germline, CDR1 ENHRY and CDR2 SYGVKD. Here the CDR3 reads CAIRQGWGNTEAFF. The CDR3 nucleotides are TGTGCCATCCGACAGGGGTGGGGGAACACTGAAGCTTTCTTT.

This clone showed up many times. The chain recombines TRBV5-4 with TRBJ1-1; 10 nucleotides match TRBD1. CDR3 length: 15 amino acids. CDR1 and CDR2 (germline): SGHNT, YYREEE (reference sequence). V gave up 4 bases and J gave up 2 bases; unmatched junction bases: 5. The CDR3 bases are TGTGCCAGCAGCCCCCGACAGGGGGCAAACACTGAAGCTTTCTTT. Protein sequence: CASSPRQGANTEAFF.

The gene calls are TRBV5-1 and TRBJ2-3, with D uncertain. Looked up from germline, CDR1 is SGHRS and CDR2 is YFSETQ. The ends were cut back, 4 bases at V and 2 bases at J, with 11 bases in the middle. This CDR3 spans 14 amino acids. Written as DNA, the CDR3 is TGCGCCAGCAGCGTACGCCCGAACACAGATACGCAGTATTTT. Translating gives CASSVRPNTDTQYF.